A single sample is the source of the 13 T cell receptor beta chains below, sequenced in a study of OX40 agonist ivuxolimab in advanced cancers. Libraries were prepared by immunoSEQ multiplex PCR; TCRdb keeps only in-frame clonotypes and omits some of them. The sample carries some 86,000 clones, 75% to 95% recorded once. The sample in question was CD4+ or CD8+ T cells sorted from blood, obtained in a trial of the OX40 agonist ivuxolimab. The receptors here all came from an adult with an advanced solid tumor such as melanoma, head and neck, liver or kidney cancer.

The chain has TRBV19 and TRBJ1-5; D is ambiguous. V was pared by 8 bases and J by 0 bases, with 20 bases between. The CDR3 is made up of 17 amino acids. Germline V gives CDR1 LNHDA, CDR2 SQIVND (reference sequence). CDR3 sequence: CASDKGGSSYSNQPQHF. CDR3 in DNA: TGTGCCAGTGATAAAGGTGGCAGCAGTTATAGCAATCAGCCCCAGCATTTT.

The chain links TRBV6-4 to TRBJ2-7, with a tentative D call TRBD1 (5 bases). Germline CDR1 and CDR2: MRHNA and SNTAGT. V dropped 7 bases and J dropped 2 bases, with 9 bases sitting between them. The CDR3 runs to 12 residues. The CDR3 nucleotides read TGTGCCAGCAACAGGCCGACCTACGAGCAGTACTTC. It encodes CASNRPTYEQYF.

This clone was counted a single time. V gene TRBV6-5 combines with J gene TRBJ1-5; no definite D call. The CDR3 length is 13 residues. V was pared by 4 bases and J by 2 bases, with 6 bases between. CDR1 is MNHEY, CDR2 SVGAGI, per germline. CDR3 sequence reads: CASSSVRNQPQHF. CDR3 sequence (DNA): TGTGCCAGCAGTTCAGTCCGCAATCAGCCCCAGCATTTT.

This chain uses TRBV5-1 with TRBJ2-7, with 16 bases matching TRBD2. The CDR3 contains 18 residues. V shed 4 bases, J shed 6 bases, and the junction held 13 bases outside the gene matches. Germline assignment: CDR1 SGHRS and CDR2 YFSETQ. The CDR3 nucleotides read TGCGCCAGCAGCCCGGGGACTAGCGGGAGGGTTAAGCCTCTCGAGCAGTACTTC. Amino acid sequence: CASSPGTSGRVKPLEQYF.

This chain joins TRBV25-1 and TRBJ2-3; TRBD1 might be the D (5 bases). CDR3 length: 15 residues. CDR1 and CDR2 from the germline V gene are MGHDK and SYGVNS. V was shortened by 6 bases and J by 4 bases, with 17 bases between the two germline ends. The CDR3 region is CASRAPGYGSDTQYF. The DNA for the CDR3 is TGTGCCAGCAGGGCGCCAGGGTATGGCTCAGATACGCAGTATTTT.

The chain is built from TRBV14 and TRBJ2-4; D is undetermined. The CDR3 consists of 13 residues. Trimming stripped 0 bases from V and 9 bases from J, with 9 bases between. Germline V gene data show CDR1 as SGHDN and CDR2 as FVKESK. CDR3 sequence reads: CASSQDLDSIQYF. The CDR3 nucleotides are TGTGCCAGCAGCCAAGATCTGGATTCCATTCAGTACTTC.

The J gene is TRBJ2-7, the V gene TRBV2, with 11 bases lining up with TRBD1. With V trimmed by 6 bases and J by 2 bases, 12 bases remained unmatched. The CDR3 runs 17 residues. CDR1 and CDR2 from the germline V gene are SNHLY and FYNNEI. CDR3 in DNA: TGTGCCAGCAGGGGGGAACCGGGACAGGGGGTTCCCTACGAGCAGTACTTC. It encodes CASRGEPGQGVPYEQYF.

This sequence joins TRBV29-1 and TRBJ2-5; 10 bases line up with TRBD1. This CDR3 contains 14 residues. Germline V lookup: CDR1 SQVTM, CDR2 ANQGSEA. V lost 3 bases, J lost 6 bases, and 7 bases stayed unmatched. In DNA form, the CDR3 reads TGCAGCGTTGACCCGGGACAGGGGCATCAGACCCAGTACTTC. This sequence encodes CSVDPGQGHQTQYF.

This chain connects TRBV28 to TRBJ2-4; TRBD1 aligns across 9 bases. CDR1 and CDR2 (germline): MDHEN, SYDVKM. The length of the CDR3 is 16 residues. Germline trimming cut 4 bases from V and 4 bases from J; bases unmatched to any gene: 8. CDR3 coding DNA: TGTGCCAGCAGTTCATCCGGGACAGGGATTAAAAACATTCAGTACTTC. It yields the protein CASSSSGTGIKNIQYF.

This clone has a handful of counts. In DNA form, the CDR3 reads TGTGCCAGCAGCTTGTTTGGACAGGGGTTGCATGAGCAGTTCTTC. Translating it yields CASSLFGQGLHEQFF. The chain is built from TRBV5-6 and TRBJ2-1; 9 positions agree with TRBD1. Germline V gene sequence: CDR1 SGHDT, CDR2 YYEEEE. V lost 1 base and J lost 8; bases outside the gene matches: 7. The CDR3 spans 15 residues.

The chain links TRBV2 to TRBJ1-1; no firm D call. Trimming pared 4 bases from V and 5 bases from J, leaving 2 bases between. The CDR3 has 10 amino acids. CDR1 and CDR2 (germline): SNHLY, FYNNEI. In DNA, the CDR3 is TGTGCCAGCAGTGGGACTGAAGCTTTCTTT. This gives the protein CASSGTEAFF.

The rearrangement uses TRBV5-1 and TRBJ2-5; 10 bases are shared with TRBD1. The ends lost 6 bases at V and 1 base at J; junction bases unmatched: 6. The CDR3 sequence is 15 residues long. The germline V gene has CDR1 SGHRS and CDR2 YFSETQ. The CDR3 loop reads CASKDRGVPQETQYF. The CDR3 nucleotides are TGCGCCAGCAAGGACAGGGGGGTCCCCCAAGAGACCCAGTACTTC.

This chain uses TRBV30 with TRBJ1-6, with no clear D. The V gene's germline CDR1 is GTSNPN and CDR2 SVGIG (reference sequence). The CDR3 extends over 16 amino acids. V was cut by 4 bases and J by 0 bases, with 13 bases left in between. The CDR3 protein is CAWNLKASSYNSPLHF. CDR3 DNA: TGTGCCTGGAACCTGAAAGCGAGCTCCTATAATTCACCCCTCCACTTT.